This T cell receptor beta chain was captured in a study of control samples from healthy donors and cancer patients. This clone was seen once. Looked up from germline, CDR1 is SEHNR and CDR2 is FQNEAQ (reference sequence). The J segment lost 7 bases and the V segment lost 5 bases, leaving 16 bases of the junction unmatched. This CDR3 is built from 16 residues. Here immunoSEQ multiplex PCR was the method, and the copy in TCRdb shows in-frame clones only, minus some. The profile shows around 80,000 clones, roughly 89% of them singletons. The receptor was derived from a man aged 50 or older in good health. V and J are TRBV7-9 and TRBJ1-2; TRBD1 matches at 7 bases. Material for sequencing was blood. For the CDR3, the DNA is TGTGCCAGCAGCGATATTCCGGGACAGCCTTTCGGTGGCTACACCTTC. This translates into CASSDIPGQPFGGYTF.